Here is one TCR beta chain with its context. V gave up 6 bases and J gave up 0 bases, with 11 bases separating them. Germline V gene lookup returns CDR1 MNHEY and CDR2 SVGAGI. The CDR3 sequence is 15 residues long. The record originates from a study of blood T cell repertoires in COVID-19. Study details: The origin of the acute and convalescent COVID-19 samples was the United States, Italy and Spain. Sources were T cells, B-cell-depleted T cells, or PBMCs; the material itself was cDNA or gDNA.

Assay: immunoSEQ multiplex PCR; the TCRdb copy retains only in-frame clones and omits some. The table lists under 45,000 clones, about 81% of them singletons. This chain links TRBV6-5 with TRBJ2-2; D call uncertain. Sequencing was done on a sample of peripheral blood. The origin of this receptor is a human donor in a cohort sampled during active COVID-19. The CDR3 reads CASSYTSPNTGELFF. For the CDR3, the DNA is TGTGCCAGCAGCTATACGAGTCCGAACACCGGGGAGCTGTTTTTT.